What follows are 9 T cell receptor beta chains derived from one specimen sequenced in a study of CXCR3-negative and CXCR3-positive naive CD8 T cells. Their recognized antigens are unknown. Whole-study results and caveats: TRB CDR3s of CXCR3-positive naive cells were more hydrophobic than those of CXCR3-negative naive cells.

The TRB cDNA libraries were prepared by 5' RACE with UMI labels. TCRdb re-called the 5' RACE reads; one entry per CDR3 protein, DNA not given. Recorded for this sample: around 160,000 distinct CDR3 sequences. What was sequenced was naive CXCR3+ CD8+ T cells from blood. Subset reported: CD45RO-CCR7+CD27+CD95- naive CD8+ T cells expressing CXCR3 (TNR3+). Receptor source: a human donor in good health. Some clones in this sample may be carry-over from other donors' samples.

CDR3 in amino acids: CASSLEGHSETQYF. The chain recombines TRBV28 with TRBJ2-5; TCRdb's D call of TRBD1 is untestable without DNA. The CDR3 extends over 14 amino acids. Germline V CDR1 and CDR2: MDHEN, SYDVKM.

The V gene is TRBV21-1, the J gene TRBJ2-1; there is no DNA to check the TCRdb D call of TRBD1. TRBV21-1 is an annotated pseudogene. CDR3 length: 18 residues. CDR3 in amino acids: CASSTPGGVVFPTGEQFF.

The rearrangement links TRBV14 to TRBJ2-2; TCRdb's D call, TRBD1, is unchecked because there is no DNA. The CDR3 sequence is 15 residues long. Germline CDR1 SGHDN, CDR2 FVKESK. The CDR3 reads CASSHTGANTGELFF.

The V gene is TRBV12-3 or TRBV12-4, the J gene TRBJ2-3. There are 14 residues in the CDR3. This chain's CDR3 is CASSLVADTDTQYF.

The genes are TRBV29-1 and TRBJ2-5; TCRdb's D call, TRBD1, is unchecked because there is no DNA. The CDR3 length is 13 residues. Germline lookup yields CDR1 SQVTM and CDR2 ANQGSEA. The CDR3 loop is CSALLGRKETQYF.

This chain links TRBV12-3 or TRBV12-4 with TRBJ2-7; TCRdb selects TRBD1, and the lack of DNA leaves this call unchecked. The CDR3 has 15 residues. The CDR3 loop reads CASTNSGTGEYEQYF.

The V call is TRBV27, the J call TRBJ2-1. The CDR3 contains 13 residues. The germline V gene encodes CDR1 MNHEY and CDR2 SMNVEV (reference sequence). This chain's CDR3 is CASIAGSYNEQFF.

The chain is built from TRBV29-1 and TRBJ1-2; with no DNA, the TCRdb D assignment of TRBD1 cannot be verified. CDR1 SQVTM and CDR2 ANQGSEA come from the germline V gene. This CDR3 is 12 amino acids long. CDR3 loop: CSVELGAYGYTF. Using reference TRBV29-1 and TRBJ1-2 for the parts outside the CDR3, the full variable domain is SAVISQKPSRDICQRGTSLTIQCQVDSQVTMMFWYRQQPGQSLTLIATANQGSEATYESGFVIDKFPISRPNLTFSTLTVSNMSPEDSSIYLCSVELGAYGYTFGSGTRLTVV.

The rearrangement links TRBV7-9 to TRBJ2-1; the D call of TRBD1 rests on TCRdb alone, since no DNA is present to check it. Germline CDR1 SEHNR, CDR2 FQNEAQ (reference sequence). This CDR3 has 16 residues. Here the CDR3 reads CASSFNRDRVRFEQFF.